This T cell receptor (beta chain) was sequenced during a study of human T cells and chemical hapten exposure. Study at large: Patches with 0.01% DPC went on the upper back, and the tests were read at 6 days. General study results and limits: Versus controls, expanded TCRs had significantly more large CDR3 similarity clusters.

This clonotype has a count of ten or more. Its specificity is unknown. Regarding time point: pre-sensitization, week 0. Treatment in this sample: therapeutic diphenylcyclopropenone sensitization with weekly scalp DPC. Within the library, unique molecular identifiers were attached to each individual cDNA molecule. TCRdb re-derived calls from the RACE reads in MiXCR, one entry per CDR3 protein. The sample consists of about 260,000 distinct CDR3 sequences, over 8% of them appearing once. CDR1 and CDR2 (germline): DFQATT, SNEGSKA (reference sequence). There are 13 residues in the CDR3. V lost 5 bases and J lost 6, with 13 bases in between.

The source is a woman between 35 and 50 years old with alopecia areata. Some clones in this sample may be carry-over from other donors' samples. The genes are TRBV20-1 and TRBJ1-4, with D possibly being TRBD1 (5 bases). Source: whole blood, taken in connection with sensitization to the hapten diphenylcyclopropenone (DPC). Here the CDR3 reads CSAAPGTHEKLFF. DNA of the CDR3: TGCAGTGCTGCCCCCGGGACCCATGAAAAACTGTTTTTT.